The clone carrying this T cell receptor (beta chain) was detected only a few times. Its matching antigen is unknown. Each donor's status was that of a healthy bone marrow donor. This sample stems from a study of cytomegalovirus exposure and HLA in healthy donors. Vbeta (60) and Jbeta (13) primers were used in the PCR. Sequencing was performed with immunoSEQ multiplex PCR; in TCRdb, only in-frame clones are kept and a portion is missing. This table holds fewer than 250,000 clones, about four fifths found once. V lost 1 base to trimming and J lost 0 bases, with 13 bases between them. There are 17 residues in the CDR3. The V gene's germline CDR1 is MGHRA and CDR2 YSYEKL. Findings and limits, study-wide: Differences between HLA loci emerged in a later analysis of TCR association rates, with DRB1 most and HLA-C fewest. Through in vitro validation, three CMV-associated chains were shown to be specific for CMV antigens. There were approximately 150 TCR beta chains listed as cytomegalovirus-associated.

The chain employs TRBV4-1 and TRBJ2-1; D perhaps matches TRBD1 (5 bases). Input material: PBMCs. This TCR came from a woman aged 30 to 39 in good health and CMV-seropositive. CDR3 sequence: CASSQVYGARSYNEQFF. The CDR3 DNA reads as TGCGCCAGCAGCCAAGTGTATGGGGCCCGCTCCTACAATGAGCAGTTCTTC.